This T cell receptor beta chain is drawn from a study of shared clonotypes between healthy human individuals. Broader study findings: Generation probabilities of non-shared clonotypes were lower (relative to those shared by all four donors). Compared with memory subsets, naive subsets generally had larger estimated richness.

Repertoires were generated with immunoSEQ multiplex PCR, while TCRdb's copy carries only in-frame clones and drops some. Here the sample spans about 600,000 clones, around 97% being singletons. About this clone: Its specificity is not known.

The length of the CDR3 is 13 residues. CDR1 is MNHNS, CDR2 SASEGT, per germline. V was pared by 4 bases and J by 7 bases, with 14 bases between. All of the donors resided in Nashville, Tennessee, and each was a Caucasian adult. The sample comprised naive CD4+ T cells sorted from blood. This sample's subset: CD45RA+ positively selected. The receptor was derived from a woman in her twenties or thirties in good health. The chain joins TRBV6-1 to TRBJ2-7; the D is unclear. This chain's CDR3 is CASSARYPLEQYF. CDR3 bases: TGTGCCAGCAGTGCCCGCTACCCCCTGGAGCAGTACTTC.